What follows describes a single T cell receptor (beta chain). Its antigen is as yet unknown. This record belongs to a study of naive and memory T cell subsets. From the second PCR step, alpha and beta chains were amplified apart. Four subsets defined by CD45RA and CD27 were sorted after CD3, CD4, CD8 and live/dead staining. An equimolar mix of two oligonucleotides served as the beta constant-region primer for TRBC1 and TRBC2. Four rounds of PCR amplified the ligated cDNA using nested alpha and beta constant-region primers plus SP2. From the UMI-ligation and nested PCR reads, TCRdb called clonotypes with MiXCR, one entry per CDR3 protein. Of more than 95,000 distinct CDR3 sequences in the sample, roughly 14% were seen once. Unmatched junction bases numbered 3, after V lost 3 bases and J lost 0 bases. Germline V gene data show CDR1 as SGHTA and CDR2 as FQGNSA. The CDR3 is made up of 15 amino acids. Whole-study findings and limits: Gini index rose across naive, CM, EM and EMRA in CD4 and CD8. No ground truth validated the naive and memory repertoire findings. Naive repertoires, especially CD8, held a few larger clonotypes, possibly memory cells re-expressing CD45RA.

The sequencing input was naive CD8+ T cells from blood. The chain has TRBV7-2 and TRBJ2-3; 7 nucleotides line up with TRBD2. The receptor was isolated from a human donor in good health. In nucleotides, the CDR3 is TGTGCCAGCAGCTTGCTAGCGGCAAGCACAGATACGCAGTATTTT. Protein: CASSLLAASTDTQYF.